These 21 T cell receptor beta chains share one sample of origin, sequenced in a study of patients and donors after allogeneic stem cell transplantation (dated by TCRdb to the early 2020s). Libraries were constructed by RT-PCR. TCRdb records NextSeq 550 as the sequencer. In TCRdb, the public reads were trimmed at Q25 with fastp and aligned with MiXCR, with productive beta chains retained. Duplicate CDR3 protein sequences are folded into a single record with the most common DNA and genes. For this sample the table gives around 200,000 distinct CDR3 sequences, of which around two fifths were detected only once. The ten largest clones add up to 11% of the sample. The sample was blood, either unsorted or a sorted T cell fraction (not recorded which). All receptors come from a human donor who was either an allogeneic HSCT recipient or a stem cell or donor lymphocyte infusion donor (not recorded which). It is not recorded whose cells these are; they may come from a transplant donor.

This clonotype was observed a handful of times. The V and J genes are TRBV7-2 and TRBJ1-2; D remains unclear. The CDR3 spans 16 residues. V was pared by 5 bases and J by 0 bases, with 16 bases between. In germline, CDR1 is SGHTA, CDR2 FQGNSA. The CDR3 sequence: CASSLMSGLTNYGYTF. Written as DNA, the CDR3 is TGTGCCAGCAGCCTAATGTCGGGGTTGACTAACTATGGCTACACCTTC.

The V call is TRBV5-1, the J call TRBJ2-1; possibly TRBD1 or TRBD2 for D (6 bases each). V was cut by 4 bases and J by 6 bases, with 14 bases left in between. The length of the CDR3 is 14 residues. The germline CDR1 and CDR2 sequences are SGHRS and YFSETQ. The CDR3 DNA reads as TGCGCCAGCAGCGGGACAAGCGGGTCCAATGAGCAGTTCTTC. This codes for CASSGTSGSNEQFF.

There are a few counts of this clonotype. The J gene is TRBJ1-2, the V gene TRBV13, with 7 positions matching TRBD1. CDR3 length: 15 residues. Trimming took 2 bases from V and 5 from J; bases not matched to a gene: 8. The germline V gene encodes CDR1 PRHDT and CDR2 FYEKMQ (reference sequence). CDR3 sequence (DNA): TGTGCCAGCAGCTTACGACAGGGCGGGCCTTATGGCTACACCTTC. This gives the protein CASSLRQGGPYGYTF.

This CDR3 reads CATRGTGPNSPLHF. CDR3 bases: TGTGCCACCAGGGGGACAGGGCCCAATTCACCCCTCCACTTT. The V gene is TRBV24-1, the J gene TRBJ1-6; TRBD1 aligns across 9 bases. Trimming at V came to 7 bases and at J to 7 bases, leaving 4 bases not matched to a gene. The CDR3 loop spans 14 amino acids. Germline V lookup: CDR1 KGHDR, CDR2 SFDVKD.

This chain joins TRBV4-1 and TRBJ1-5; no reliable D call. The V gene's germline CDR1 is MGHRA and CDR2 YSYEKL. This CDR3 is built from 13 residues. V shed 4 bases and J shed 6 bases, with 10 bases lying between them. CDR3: CASSLAPIQPQHF. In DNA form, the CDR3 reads TGCGCCAGCAGCCTCGCCCCCATTCAGCCCCAGCATTTT.

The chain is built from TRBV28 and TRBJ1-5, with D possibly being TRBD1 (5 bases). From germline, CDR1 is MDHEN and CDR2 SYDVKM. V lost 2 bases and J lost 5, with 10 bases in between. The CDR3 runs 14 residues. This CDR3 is CASSLNRGYQPQHF. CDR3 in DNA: TGTGCCAGCAGTTTAAATAGGGGCTATCAGCCCCAGCATTTT.

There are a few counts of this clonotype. This chain's CDR3 is CASSSYRGTPEAFF. The DNA of the CDR3 is TGTGCCAGCAGTTCTTACAGGGGGACGCCTGAAGCTTTCTTT. The chain has TRBV12-3 or TRBV12-4 and TRBJ1-1, with TRBD1 identical over 8 bases. The junction had 7 bases not matched to a gene; V was cut back by 4 bases and J by 6 bases. The CDR3 has 14 amino acids.

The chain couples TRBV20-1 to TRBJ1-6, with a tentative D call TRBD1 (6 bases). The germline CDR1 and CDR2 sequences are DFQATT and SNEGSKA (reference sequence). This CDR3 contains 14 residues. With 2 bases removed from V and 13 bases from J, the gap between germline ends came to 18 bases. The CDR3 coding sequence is TGCAGTGCTAGATGGGGGGCCGGCCTTGTTCCCCTCCACTTT. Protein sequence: CSARWGAGLVPLHF.

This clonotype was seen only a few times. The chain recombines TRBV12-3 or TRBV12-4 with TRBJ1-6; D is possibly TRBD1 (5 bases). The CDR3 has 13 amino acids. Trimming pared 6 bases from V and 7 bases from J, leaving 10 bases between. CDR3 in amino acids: CASSKGPNSPLHF. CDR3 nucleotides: TGTGCCAGCAGCAAGGGGCCGAATTCACCCCTCCACTTT.

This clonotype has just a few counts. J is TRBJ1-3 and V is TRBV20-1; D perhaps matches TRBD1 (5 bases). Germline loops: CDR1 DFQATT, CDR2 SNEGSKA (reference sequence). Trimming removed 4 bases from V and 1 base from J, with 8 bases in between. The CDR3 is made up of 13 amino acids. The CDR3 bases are TGCAGTGCTACCCGACAGTCTGGAAACACCATATATTTT. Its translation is CSATRQSGNTIYF.

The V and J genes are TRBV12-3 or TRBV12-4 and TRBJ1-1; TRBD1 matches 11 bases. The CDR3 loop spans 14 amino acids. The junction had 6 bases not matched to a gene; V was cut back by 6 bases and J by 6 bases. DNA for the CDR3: TGTGCCAGCAGCCGGACAGGGGGCAAGGCTGAAGCTTTCTTT. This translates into CASSRTGGKAEAFF.

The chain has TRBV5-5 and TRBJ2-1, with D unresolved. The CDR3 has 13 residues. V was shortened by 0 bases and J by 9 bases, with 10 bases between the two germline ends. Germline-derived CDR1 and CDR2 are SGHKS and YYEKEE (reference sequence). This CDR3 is CASSLGLFGEQFF. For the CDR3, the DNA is TGTGCCAGCAGCTTGGGTCTCTTCGGTGAGCAGTTCTTC.

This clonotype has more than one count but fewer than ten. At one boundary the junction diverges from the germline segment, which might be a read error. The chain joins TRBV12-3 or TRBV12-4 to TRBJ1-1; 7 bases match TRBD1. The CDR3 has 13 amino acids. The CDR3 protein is CASSLDRVAEAFF. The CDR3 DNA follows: TGTGCCAGCAGCTTAGACAGGGTCGCTGAAGCTTTCTTT.

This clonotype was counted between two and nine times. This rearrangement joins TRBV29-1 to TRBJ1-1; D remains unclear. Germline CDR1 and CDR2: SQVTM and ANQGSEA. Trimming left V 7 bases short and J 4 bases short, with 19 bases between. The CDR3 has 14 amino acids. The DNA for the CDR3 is TGCAGCGCCACGAGGGAGGGTTTTGGCACTGAAGCTTTCTTT. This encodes CSATREGFGTEAFF.

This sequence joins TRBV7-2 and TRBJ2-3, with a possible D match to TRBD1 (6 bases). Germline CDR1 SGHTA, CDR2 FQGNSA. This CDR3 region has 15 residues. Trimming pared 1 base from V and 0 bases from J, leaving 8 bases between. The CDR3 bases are TGTGCCAGCAGCTTAGGGACAGCCAGCACAGATACGCAGTATTTT. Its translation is CASSLGTASTDTQYF.

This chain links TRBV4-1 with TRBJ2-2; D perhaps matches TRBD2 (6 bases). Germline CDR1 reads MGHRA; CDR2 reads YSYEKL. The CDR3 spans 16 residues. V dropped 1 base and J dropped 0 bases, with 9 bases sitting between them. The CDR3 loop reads CASSQGRGSNTGELFF. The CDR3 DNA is TGCGCCAGCAGCCAAGGACGGGGGTCGAACACCGGGGAGCTGTTTTTT.

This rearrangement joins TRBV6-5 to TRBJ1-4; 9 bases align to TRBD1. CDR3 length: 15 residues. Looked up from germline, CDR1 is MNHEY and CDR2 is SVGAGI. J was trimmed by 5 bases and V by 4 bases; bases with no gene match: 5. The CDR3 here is CASSSPGQGNEKLFF. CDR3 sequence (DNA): TGTGCCAGCAGTTCGCCGGGACAGGGCAATGAAAAACTGTTTTTT.

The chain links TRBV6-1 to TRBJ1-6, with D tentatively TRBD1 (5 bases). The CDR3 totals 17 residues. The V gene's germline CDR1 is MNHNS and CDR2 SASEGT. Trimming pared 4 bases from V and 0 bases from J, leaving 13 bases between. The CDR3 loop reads CASSGRDALSYNSPLHF. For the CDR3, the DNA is TGTGCCAGCAGTGGGCGGGACGCACTCTCCTATAATTCACCCCTCCACTTT.

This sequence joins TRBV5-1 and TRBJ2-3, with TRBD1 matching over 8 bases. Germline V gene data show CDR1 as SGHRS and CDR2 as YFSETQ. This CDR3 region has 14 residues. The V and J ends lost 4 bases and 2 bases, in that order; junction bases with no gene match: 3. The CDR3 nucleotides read TGCGCCAGCAGCCGGGACAGGCTCACAGATACGCAGTATTTT. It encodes CASSRDRLTDTQYF.

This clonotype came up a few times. This chain's CDR3 is CASSGGGINYGYTF. CDR3 bases: TGCGCCAGCAGCGGCGGGGGCATAAACTATGGCTACACCTTC. V is TRBV5-1 and J is TRBJ1-2; perhaps TRBD1 as D (6 bases). This CDR3 is 14 amino acids long. Germline CDR1 SGHRS, CDR2 YFSETQ. V was trimmed by 4 bases and J by 2 bases, leaving 12 bases between them.

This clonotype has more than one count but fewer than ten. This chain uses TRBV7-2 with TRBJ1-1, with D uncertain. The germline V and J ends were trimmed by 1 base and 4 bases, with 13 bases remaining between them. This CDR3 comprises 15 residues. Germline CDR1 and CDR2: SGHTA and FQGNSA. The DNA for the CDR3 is TGTGCCAGCAGCTTAGTCGGCCGTTTGAGCACTGAAGCTTTCTTT. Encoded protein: CASSLVGRLSTEAFF.